This T cell receptor beta chain was obtained from a study of blood T cells in healthy people across ages (dated by TCRdb to between 2015 and 2016). Turning to the overall study: In model experiments, roughly one uniquely barcoded TCR beta cDNA molecule per two T cells was captured by template switching. The study measured age-related changes in TCR beta repertoire diversity using deep sequencing normalized with unique cDNA molecular identifiers. Four age groups were formed from the donors: young (average about 15 years), middle-aged (more than 35), aged (roughly 59) and long-lived (around 80). Donors of different ages were randomly distributed across sequencing lanes to avoid experimental bias. The study analyzed two additional independent replicas of 1 million unique cDNA reads from the same blood draw for two donors, one aged 18 to 30 and one aged 80 or older. Broad study findings and their caveats: Estimates of total diversity based on one million sequenced T cells were regarded as lower bounds and as underestimates. Bulk unsorted PBMC profiling prevented conclusive comparison of naive and antigen-experienced compartments. Observed TCR beta diversity per million T cells fell roughly linearly with age, and a significant reduction was already apparent by age roughly 40. The CMV infection status of donors was not known, potentially confounding age-related changes in expanded clonotypes. Observed TCR beta diversity correlated strongly with the percentage of naive T cells measured by flow cytometry. Compared with the aged group, the long-lived group had more naive CD4+ T cells, fewer expanded clones and increased TCR diversity, a pattern suggesting age selection.

The library was obtained by 5' RACE. Sequenced on an Illumina HiSeq 2500. A second PCR of about 6 to 12 cycles was run with a J-beta primer mix and a sample-barcoded 5' primer. A unique molecular identifier was introduced onto each TCR beta cDNA molecule by a template-switch 5' adaptor carrying 12 random nucleotides. Each sample yielded at least 3 million CDR3-containing paired-end reads. First-strand cDNA synthesis was performed from all RNA using the Mint cDNA synthesis kit, with priming by a TRBC-specific oligonucleotide. Following uracil-DNA glycosylase treatment, all cDNA underwent a first 18-cycle PCR with the universal primers M1SS and BC2_uni_R. Turning to the authors' computational methods: Each sample was normalized by randomly selecting 1 million high-quality reads, each carrying a distinct molecular identifier. Instead of being binned into consensus sequences, reads that shared molecular identifiers were thrown out. CDR3 identification, clonotype clustering and error correction used MiTCR with a Q25 quality threshold and the strictest error-elimination algorithm. A nonparametric unseen species model with Euler transformation was used to estimate lower-bound total TCR beta diversity. The public reads were quality trimmed at Q25 with fastp and then assembled into clones with MiXCR by TCRdb, keeping productive beta chains. One record per CDR3 amino acid sequence lists the most common genes and DNA. The V and J calls and clone size are TCRdb's, not the authors'. The sample has roughly 1.5 million distinct CDR3 sequences on record, approximately 43% of them singletons. Of the sample, approximately 4.1% falls within the top ten clones.

Donors were a few dozen systemically healthy Caucasian individuals from Russia aged roughly 6 to 100 years. Each donor gave 8 to 10 milliliters of peripheral blood, collected into EDTA-treated Vacutainer tubes. Ficoll-Paque density-gradient centrifugation was used to isolate PBMCs, with at least 6.5 million per sample. Trizol reagent was used to extract total RNA from the PBMCs, yielding at least 5.5 micrograms per sample. For every donor, an aliquot of PBMCs went through flow cytometry to measure the percentages of naive CD45RAhigh/CD27high T cells. Via the germline V gene, CDR1 is SGHDN and CDR2 FVKESK. V has 1 base trimmed and J has 7 bases trimmed; junction bases matching no gene number 8. The CDR3 contains 16 residues, cysteine and phenylalanine counted. The only DNA kept is the CDR3, 48 bases in frame from the first base. This clonotype has only a few counts. What antigen it recognizes has not been identified. The sample holds no much larger clone one base away, and base qualities are not on file.

The sequencing sample was made of blood. The chain joins TRBV14 to TRBJ2-1; TRBD2 agrees with 9 junctional bases. This TCR came from a young woman in good health. The DNA reads as follows: TGTGCCAGCAGCCAAGGAGGCGGGGGGGCTCTTAATGAGCAGTTCTTC. Protein translation: CASSQGGGGALNEQFF. With the portions outside the CDR3 filled from the reference TRBV14 and TRBJ2-1 genes, the complete variable region becomes EAGVTQFPSHSVIEKGQTVTLRCDPISGHDNLYWYRRVMGKEIKFLLHFVKESKQDESGMPNNRFLAERTGGTYSTLKVQPAELEDSGVYFCASSQGGGGALNEQFFGPGTRLTVL.